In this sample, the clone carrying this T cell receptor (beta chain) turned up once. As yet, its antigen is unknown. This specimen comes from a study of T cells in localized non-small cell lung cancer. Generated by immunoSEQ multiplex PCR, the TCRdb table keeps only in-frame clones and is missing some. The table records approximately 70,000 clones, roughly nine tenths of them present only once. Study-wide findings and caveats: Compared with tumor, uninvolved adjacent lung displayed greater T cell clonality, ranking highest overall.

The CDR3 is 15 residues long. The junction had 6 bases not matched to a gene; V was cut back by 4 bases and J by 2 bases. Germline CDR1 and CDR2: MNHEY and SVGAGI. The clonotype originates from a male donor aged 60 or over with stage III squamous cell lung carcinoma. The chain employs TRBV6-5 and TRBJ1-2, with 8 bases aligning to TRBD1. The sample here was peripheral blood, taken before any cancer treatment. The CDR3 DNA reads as TGTGCCAGCAGTTCTATGACAGGGGACAACTATGGCTACACCTTC. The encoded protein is CASSSMTGDNYGYTF.